This entry concerns a single TCR beta chain. This entry is derived from a study of memory CD4+ T cells and cytomegalovirus serostatus. About the study: Healthy Belgian adult donors included under ten CMV-positive and some 25 CMV-negative people.

Trimming took off 6 bases at V and 0 bases at J, with 8 bases between the two ends. The CDR3 spans 14 residues. Germline V gene sequence: CDR1 MNHEY, CDR2 SMNVEV (reference sequence). In the source study's methods: Out-of-frame sequences were removed, leaving 2 million to 2.5 million distinct TCRbeta sequences. Profiling relied on immunoSEQ multiplex PCR, and the TCRdb table lists in-frame clones only, not all of them. That table is the source of V, J and clone size, and D and trimming were worked out from the DNA. The table records some 44,000 clones, just under 80% of them present only once. Single viable CD3+CD4+CD8-CD45RO+ cells were sorted as the memory CD4+ T cells. Total CD4+ T cells were enriched by CD4 positive selection.

The chain carries TRBV27 and TRBJ2-2, with a tentative D call TRBD2 (5 bases). The sequenced sample was memory CD4+ T cells from blood. The receptor's source is an adult in good health and CMV-seronegative. The CDR3 protein is CASRRGSNTGELFF. The CDR3 coding sequence is TGTGCCAGCAGGAGAGGGTCGAACACCGGGGAGCTGTTTTTT.